This T cell receptor beta chain was recorded in a study of blood T cell repertoires in COVID-19. Overall study: Samples representing acute and convalescent COVID-19 were sourced from the United States, Italy and Spain. Nucleic acid was either cDNA or gDNA, and it came from T cells, B-cell-depleted T cells, or PBMCs.

While infection was still active, Seattle patients were enrolled and then followed longitudinally. Using immunoSEQ multiplex PCR, the repertoire was profiled, and TCRdb retains in-frame clones only, with some absent. The sample holds about 76,000 clones, 65% to 90% seen once. The CDR3 covers 15 residues. With 7 bases clipped from V and 2 bases from J, the junction kept 7 bases outside the gene matches. CDR1 is LNHDA, CDR2 SQIVND, per germline (reference sequence). V is TRBV19 and J is TRBJ1-2; 10 positions agree with TRBD1. This receptor was taken from a man aged 45-65 years with COVID-19, enrolled during active disease. Sequencing input: peripheral blood. The CDR3 bases are TGTGCCAGTACCCCGACAGGGGGCGCCAACTATGGCTACACCTTC. Protein: CASTPTGGANYGYTF.